These T cell receptor beta chains were read from a single sample in a study of technical replicates of blood from several donors. Some clones are missing from TCRdb's copy, which holds only in-frame ones; the method was immunoSEQ multiplex PCR. Of 80,000 or so clones in the sample, 95% to 98% were seen once. Sequenced sample: T cells isolated from PBMCs. All receptors derive from a human donor in good health. Both conserved end residues are trimmed from each CDR3. The D gene is left open where the match is weak.

>TRBV19|TRBJ2-7|TRBD2
ASSIGTSGSNEQY
>TRBV10-3|TRBJ1-1|.
AIVGEGTEAF
>TRBV12-5|TRBJ2-7|.
ASGLQTLYEQY
>TRBV6-5|TRBJ2-7|TRBD1
ASTRGRGSEQY
>TRBV21-1|TRBJ1-1|.
ASSKDQGLGTEAF
>TRBV12-5|TRBJ2-2|TRBD1
ASGFPGQGFIGELF
>TRBV6-1|TRBJ2-3|TRBD2
ASSARTSGSTDTQY
>TRBV13|TRBJ2-3|TRBD2
ASSRRGLGTDTQY
>TRBV19|TRBJ1-5|.
ASKSRDYSNQPQH
>TRBV28|TRBJ2-7|.
ASSILAESDYEQY
>TRBV21-1|TRBJ2-7|.
ASSKGIGTSRGSYEQY
>TRBV29-1|TRBJ2-1|TRBD2
SVEATSGNRNEQF
>TRBV27|TRBJ2-3|.
ASSSLAFSTDTQY
>TRBV10-3|TRBJ1-2|TRBD1
AISGTGDGYT
>TRBV9|TRBJ2-7|.
ASSEGGEALYEQY
>TRBV25-1|TRBJ2-1|.
ASSTLQDGEQF
>TRBV6-1|TRBJ2-5|TRBD1
ASTRDRAETQY
>TRBV19|TRBJ1-2|.
ASSTPGVLSGYT
>TRBV6-1|TRBJ1-1|TRBD1
ASPTGAQNTEAF
>TRBV2|TRBJ1-4|.
ASSGDTPGEKLF
>TRBV4-3|TRBJ2-2|.
ASSPRTGELF
>TRBV19|TRBJ1-4|TRBD1
ASSRDRTFNEKLF
>TRBV2|TRBJ2-4|.
ASSEQELAKNIQY
>TRBV5-1|TRBJ2-3|.
ASSLGAAGGTDTQY
>TRBV19|TRBJ2-5|TRBD2
ASNKRENFRFETQY
>TRBV5-8|TRBJ2-7|.
ASNLGVYEQY
>TRBV10-2|TRBJ2-1|.
ASRTLTGRRNEQF
>TRBV7-2|TRBJ2-3|TRBD2
ASSPGLALSTDTQY
>TRBV2|TRBJ2-5|.
ASSGPTRKETQY
>TRBV27|TRBJ1-1|TRBD1
ASSGRGLGWDPEAF
>TRBV18|TRBJ1-1|.
ASSRGNTEAF
>TRBV7-9|TRBJ2-7|.
AGTQGSGYEQY
>TRBV11-3|TRBJ2-3|.
ASSLDGAASTDTQY
>TRBV27|TRBJ2-7|TRBD1
ASGTGSPYEQY
>TRBV7-9|TRBJ2-3|.
ASSLPTSSSDTQY
>TRBV5-6|TRBJ1-1|.
ASSSFRVTVGTEAF
>TRBV28|TRBJ2-5|TRBD1
ASRLYRGVVETQY
>TRBV6-4|TRBJ1-1|.
ASSEKGVYTEAF
>TRBV6-4|TRBJ1-1|.
ASSPELNTEAF
>TRBV5-6|TRBJ2-1|TRBD2
ASTSGGIAIYNEQF
>TRBV6-5|TRBJ2-7|.
ASSYLLTALLDEQY
>TRBV5-1|TRBJ2-7|TRBD2
ASSLKGLAGVPYEQY
>TRBV7-9|TRBJ2-2|TRBD1
ASSENRDRVDTGELF
>TRBV5-1|TRBJ2-3|TRBD2
ASSLAGTSMADTQY
>TRBV14|TRBJ1-1|.
ASSQVARDTEAF
>TRBV4-1|TRBJ1-1|TRBD1
ASSRPGQGDQAF
>TRBV7-8|TRBJ2-7|TRBD1
ASSLARDSYEQY
>TRBV7-9|TRBJ1-2|.
ASSLSGDYGYT
>TRBV7-2|TRBJ2-7|.
ASSPGPGAGYEQY
>TRBV11-3|TRBJ1-1|TRBD1
ASTRGTAMNTEAF